These T cell receptor beta chains were read from a single sample in a study of shared clonotypes between healthy human individuals. Produced via immunoSEQ multiplex PCR; TCRdb's table is partial and in-frame only. The sample yields more than 550,000 clones, roughly 87% seen once. The sequenced material came from memory CD8+ T cells from PBMCs. The receptors derive from a man aged 18 to 30 in good health. Some clones in this sample may be carry-over from other donors' samples. Both conserved end residues are part of each CDR3.

J gene	CDR3 length	V gene	CDR3 protein
TRBJ2-3	16	TRBV11-3	CASSLGLAEHTDTQYF
TRBJ2-7	15	TRBV4-2	CASSQEGQNSYEQYF
TRBJ1-1	15	TRBV7-9	CASSLPGLSSVVAFF
TRBJ2-7	14	TRBV4-3	CASSLRTSGYEQYF
TRBJ2-7	14	TRBV7-6	CASSLAPVKYEQYF
TRBJ2-2	14	TRBV9	CASSEDQGTGELFF
TRBJ2-7	16	TRBV27	CASSPGGRAGVYEQYF
TRBJ1-1	11	TRBV29-1	CSVPTGTEAFF
TRBJ2-1	15	TRBV6-5	CASSHLRKREDEQFF
TRBJ2-4	17	TRBV19	CASSPSSGTRAKNIQYF
TRBJ1-5	13	TRBV28	CASRKSSNQPQHF
TRBJ1-5	15	TRBV9	CASSEGTGIHQPQHF
TRBJ2-3	15	TRBV7-9	CASSFRAQATDTQYF
TRBJ2-1	12	TRBV13	CASSSLYNEQFF
TRBJ2-7	14	TRBV7-9	CASSQREWVYEQYF
TRBJ1-2	17	TRBV7-9	CASSSLTGLGLNYGYTF
TRBJ2-4	16	TRBV4-1	CASSQRETRDKNIQYF
TRBJ2-4	13	TRBV27	CASSLRIEGIQYF
TRBJ1-2	14	TRBV5-4	CASSLVSGWDGYTF
TRBJ1-4	12	TRBV5-1	CASRTGRGKLFF
TRBJ1-1	15	TRBV19	CASSRKGGLNTEAFF
TRBJ2-3	13	TRBV5-1	CASGDPAGDTQYF
TRBJ2-1	19	TRBV12-2	CASRPRPGLAGNSYNEQFF
TRBJ1-1	14	TRBV28	CASSSDSSNTEAFF
TRBJ2-7	20	TRBV10-3	CAISRFPDPGTSGNWYEQYF
TRBJ1-6	15	TRBV28	CASSLGVLFDSPLHF